Included here is one T cell receptor beta chain sequence, with context. This record belongs to a study of T cell changes during pregnancy in multiple sclerosis. CDR1 is SGHNT and CDR2 is YYREEE in the germline V gene (reference sequence). Trimming at V came to 4 bases and at J to 4 bases, leaving 4 bases not matched to a gene. The CDR3 consists of 15 residues. The protocol was immunoSEQ multiplex PCR, while the TCRdb copy is restricted to in-frame clones and leaves out a portion. The sample yields about 92,000 clones, 92% seen once. V usage is TRBV5-4 and J usage is TRBJ2-7, with 14 bases aligning to TRBD2. The sequences come from peripheral blood, collected in the first trimester of pregnancy. This receptor was taken from a female donor with multiple sclerosis, enrolled in a pregnancy study. CDR3 sequence (DNA): TGTGCCAGCAGCAAGGGACTAGCGGGAGATTACGAGCAGTACTTC. It codes for CASSKGLAGDYEQYF. The whole variable domain, remainder taken from reference TRBV5-4 and TRBJ2-7, is ETGVTQSPTHLIKTRGQQVTLRCSSQSGHNTVSWYQQALGQGPQFIFQYYREEENGRGNFPPRFSGLQFPNYSSELNVNALELDDSALYLCASSKGLAGDYEQYFGPGTRLTVT.